This T cell receptor (beta chain) was captured in a study of blood T cell repertoires in COVID-19 (TCRdb year 2020). For context, the study as a whole: Samples from collaborators originated in the United States, Italy and Spain and spanned both the acute and convalescent phases of COVID-19. Sample metadata almost always included a de-identified subject ID, COVID-19 status, age in years and sex. The samples were drawn from two sources: the first 160 participants of the ongoing ImmuneRACE study, and over 950 subjects contributed by 6 global collaborators. The repertoires were released in a freely available public database meant as a resource for research on the immune response to SARS-CoV-2. Subjects who had been exposed to COVID-19, were actively infected with it, or had recovered from it provided the deeply sampled blood TCRbeta repertoires that made up the dataset. Where available, HLA class I and class II types were obtained from metadata supplied by the sample provider rather than from assay-based typing. The prospective study material was composed of cDNA or gDNA derived from T cells, B-cell-depleted T cells, or PBMCs.

Whole blood was collected in K2EDTA tubes by collaborating institutions according to the institutions' own protocols. Collaborator samples were shipped for TCRbeta analysis as frozen whole blood, isolated PBMCs, or DNA extracted from either sample type. Note on this clone: There is no known antigen for this receptor. Base qualities are not at hand, and no much larger clone is one base apart.

Overall study outcomes, separate from this receptor: The quantity of clinical and demographic metadata differed by source and by participant and was supplied without curation.

TCRbeta CDR3 regions were amplified from genomic DNA by means of the immunoSEQ Assay, a bias-controlled multiplex PCR. The paper's data handling went like this. Within the assay, amplification of reference gene primers was used to estimate how many nucleated cells each sample contained. To quantify the absolute abundance of each unique TCRbeta CDR3 rearrangement, sequence reads were collapsed and filtered. For each sample, productive Simpson clonality was calculated as the square root of Simpson's diversity index over productive rearrangements. Drawn from immuneACCESS, this table holds only the in-frame rearrangements with V and J called that TCRdb kept. Clones are partly lost; checked studies trace under half to an unresolved V gene and leave the rest unexplained. V and J calls and clone size are as listed in that table; D and trimming were resolved from the DNA. The table for this sample lists approximately 180,000 clones; about 90% of them were counted only once. The top ten constitute roughly a fifth of the sample.

The receptor was derived from a man in his sixties with active or convalescent COVID-19. Sequences were obtained from peripheral blood.

At the DNA level, the sequence is TGTGCCAGCAGTTACTCGATTGCAGCCTACAATGAGCAGTTCTTC. It specifies CASSYSIAAYNEQFF. The chain is encoded by TRBV6-2 or TRBV6-3 joined to TRBJ2-1; the D gene is unclear. The germline V gene provides CDR1 MNHEY and CDR2 SVGEGT. The CDR3 sequence holds 15 residues, the cysteine and phenylalanine included. Just the 45-base CDR3 DNA is kept, in frame starting at base 1. V is reduced by 0 bases and J by 2 bases, leaving a spacing of 8 bases between them.